This paragraph reports one T cell receptor (beta chain). The antigen is unknown. For the second PCR, which ran for roughly 6 to 12 cycles, a sample-barcoded 5' primer and a J-beta primer mix were used. Every cDNA molecule bore a tag from a template-switch adaptor containing 12 random nucleotides. TCRdb analysed the 5' RACE reads with MiXCR anew, one entry per CDR3 protein. Of some 900,000 distinct CDR3 sequences in the sample, around 48% were seen once. Total RNA extraction produced at least 5.5 micrograms (per sample) for the study. These data belong to a study of blood T cells in healthy people across ages. Study findings and constraints: With donor CMV status unknown, expanded clonotype changes were possibly confounded.

Sequencing was performed on blood. The clonotype comes from a man aged 25 to 40 in good health.

CDR3 DNA: TGTGCCACCAGTGATTTGGGGGGCAACGGAGAGACCCAGTACTTC. It specifies CATSDLGGNGETQYF. The V call is TRBV24-1, the J call TRBJ2-5; weak D call: TRBD1 (6 bases). The CDR3 sequence is 15 residues long. Looked up from germline, CDR1 is KGHDR and CDR2 is SFDVKD. Between the trimmed V and J ends, which lost 0 bases and 4 bases, there was a span of 11 bases.